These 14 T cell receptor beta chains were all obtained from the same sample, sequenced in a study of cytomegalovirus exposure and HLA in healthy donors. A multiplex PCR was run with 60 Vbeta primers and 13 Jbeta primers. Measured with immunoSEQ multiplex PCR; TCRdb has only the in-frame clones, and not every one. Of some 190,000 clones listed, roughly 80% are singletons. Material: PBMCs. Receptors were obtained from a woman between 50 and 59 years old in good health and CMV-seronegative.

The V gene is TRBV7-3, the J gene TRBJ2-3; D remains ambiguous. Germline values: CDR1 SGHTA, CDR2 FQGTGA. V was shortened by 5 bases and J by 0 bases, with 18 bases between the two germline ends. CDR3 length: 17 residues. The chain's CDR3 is CASSLYSGLTSTDTQYF. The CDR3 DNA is TGTGCCAGCAGCCTCTACTCGGGTCTTACTAGCACAGATACGCAGTATTTT.

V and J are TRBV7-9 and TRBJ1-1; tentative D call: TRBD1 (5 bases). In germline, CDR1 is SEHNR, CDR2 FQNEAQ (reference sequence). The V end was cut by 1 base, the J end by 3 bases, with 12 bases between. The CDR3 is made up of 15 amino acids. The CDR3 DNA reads TGTGCCAGCAGCTTAGGAGTACGGGGGGACACTGAAGCTTTCTTT. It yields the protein CASSLGVRGDTEAFF.

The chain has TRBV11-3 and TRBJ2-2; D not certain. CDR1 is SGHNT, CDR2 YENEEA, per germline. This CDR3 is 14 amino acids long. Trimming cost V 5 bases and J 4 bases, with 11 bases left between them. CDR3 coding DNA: TGTGCCAGCAGCCCCGCGACTCTCACCGGGGAGCTGTTTTTT. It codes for CASSPATLTGELFF.

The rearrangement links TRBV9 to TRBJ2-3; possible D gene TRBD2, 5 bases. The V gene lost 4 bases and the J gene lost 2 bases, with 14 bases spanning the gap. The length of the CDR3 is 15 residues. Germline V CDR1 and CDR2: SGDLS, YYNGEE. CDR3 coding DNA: TGTGCCAGCAGCATCGCGGCGGGCCCCACAGATACGCAGTATTTT. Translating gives CASSIAAGPTDTQYF.

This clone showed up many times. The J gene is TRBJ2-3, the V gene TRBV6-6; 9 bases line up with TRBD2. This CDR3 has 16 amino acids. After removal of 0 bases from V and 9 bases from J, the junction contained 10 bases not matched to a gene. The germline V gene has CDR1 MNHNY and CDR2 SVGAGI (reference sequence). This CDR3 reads CASSYSTVSGGVTQYF. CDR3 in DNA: TGTGCCAGCAGTTACTCGACGGTTAGCGGGGGAGTAACGCAGTATTTT.

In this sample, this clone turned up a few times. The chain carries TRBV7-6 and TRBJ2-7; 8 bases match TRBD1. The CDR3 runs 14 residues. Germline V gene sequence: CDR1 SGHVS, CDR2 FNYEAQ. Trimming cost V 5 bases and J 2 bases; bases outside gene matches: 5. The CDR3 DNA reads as TGTGCCAGCAGCCCAGGGGGCACCGCCTACGAGCAGTACTTC. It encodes CASSPGGTAYEQYF.

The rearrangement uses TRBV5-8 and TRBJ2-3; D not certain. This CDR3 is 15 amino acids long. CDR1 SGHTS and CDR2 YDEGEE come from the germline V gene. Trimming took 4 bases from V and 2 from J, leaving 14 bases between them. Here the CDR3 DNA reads TGTGCCAGCAGCCCGACAATTATATACACAGATACGCAGTATTTT. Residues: CASSPTIIYTDTQYF.

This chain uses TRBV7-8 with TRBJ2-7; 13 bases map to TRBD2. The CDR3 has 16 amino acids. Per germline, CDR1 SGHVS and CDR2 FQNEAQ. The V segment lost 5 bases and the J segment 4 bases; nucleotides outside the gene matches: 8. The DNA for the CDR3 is TGTGCCAGCAGCCAGCAACTAGCGGGGGGGGTGTACGAGCAGTACTTC. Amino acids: CASSQQLAGGVYEQYF.

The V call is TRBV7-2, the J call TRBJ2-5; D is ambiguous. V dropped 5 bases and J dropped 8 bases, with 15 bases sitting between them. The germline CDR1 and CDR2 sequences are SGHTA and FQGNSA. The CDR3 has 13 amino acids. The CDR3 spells CASSPRPQGTQYF. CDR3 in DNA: TGTGCCAGCAGCCCCAGGCCCCAAGGAACCCAGTACTTC.

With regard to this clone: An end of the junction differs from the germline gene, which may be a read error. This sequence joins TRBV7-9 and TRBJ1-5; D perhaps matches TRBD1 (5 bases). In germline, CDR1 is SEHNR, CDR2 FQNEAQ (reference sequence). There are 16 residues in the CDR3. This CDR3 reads CSSSLGSRASNQPQHF. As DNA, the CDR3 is TGTTCCAGCAGCTTAGGGTCCAGGGCAAGCAATCAGCCCCAGCATTTT.

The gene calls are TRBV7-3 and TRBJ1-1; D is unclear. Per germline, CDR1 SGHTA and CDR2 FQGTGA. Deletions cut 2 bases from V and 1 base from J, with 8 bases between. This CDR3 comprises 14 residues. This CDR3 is CASSLEAGNTEAFF. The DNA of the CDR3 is TGTGCCAGCAGCTTAGAAGCAGGGAACACTGAAGCTTTCTTT.

The CDR3 loop is CASSYLRVDQPQHF. CDR3 DNA sequence: TGTGCCAGCAGTTACCTCAGGGTGGATCAGCCCCAGCATTTT. The chain uses TRBV6-6 and TRBJ1-5, with a weak D call TRBD1 (5 bases). The germline V gene has CDR1 MNHNY and CDR2 SVGAGI (reference sequence). CDR3 size: 14 residues. The V end was cut by 2 bases, the J end by 5 bases, with 10 bases between.

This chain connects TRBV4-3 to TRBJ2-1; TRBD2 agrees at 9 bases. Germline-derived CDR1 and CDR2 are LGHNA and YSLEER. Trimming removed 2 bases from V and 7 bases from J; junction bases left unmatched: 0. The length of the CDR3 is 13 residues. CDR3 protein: CASSQLAGNEQFF. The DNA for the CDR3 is TGCGCCAGCAGCCAACTAGCGGGAAATGAGCAGTTCTTC.

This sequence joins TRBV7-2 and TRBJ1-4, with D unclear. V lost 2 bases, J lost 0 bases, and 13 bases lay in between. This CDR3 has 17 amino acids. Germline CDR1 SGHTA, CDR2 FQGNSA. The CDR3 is CASSLRGRGATNEKLFF. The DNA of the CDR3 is TGTGCCAGCAGCTTACGGGGAAGAGGAGCAACTAATGAAAAACTGTTTTTT.